What follows is one T cell receptor beta chain and its context. Its antigen is still unknown. Germline V lookup: CDR1 LGHNA, CDR2 YSLEER. The CDR3 loop spans 18 amino acids. V lost 4 bases and J lost 0; bases outside the gene matches: 11. These data come from a study of PD-L1 blockade in urothelial cancer. Study overall: The patients' atezolizumab therapy, 1,200 mg intravenously every 3 weeks, started in 2014. The researchers analyzed blood 3 weeks (second dose) and 6 weeks after treatment start. Study-wide results and limits: Pretreatment TCR clonality in blood under the median foretold superior survival.

A total of 1 to 8 samples per patient were collected pretreatment and on-treatment. Sequencing was performed with immunoSEQ multiplex PCR; in TCRdb, only in-frame clones are kept and a portion is missing. The sample lists approximately 71,000 clones, about 89% seen once, with approximately 3.5% in the top ten. The sequencing here drew on PBMCs, taken around atezolizumab (anti-PD-L1) treatment. The rearrangement joins TRBV4-3 to TRBJ2-1; 8 bases are shared with TRBD2. The sequence was collected from a man aged 60-69 years with urothelial cancer. The CDR3 is CASSRVSGALSSYNEQFF. Here the CDR3 DNA reads TGCGCCAGCAGCCGCGTTAGCGGGGCTCTGAGCTCCTACAATGAGCAGTTCTTC.